This T cell receptor (beta chain) emerged from a study of shared clonotypes between healthy human individuals. In the study overall: There were three CD4 naive, three CD4 memory, two CD8 naive and one CD8 memory plates per donor.

Method: immunoSEQ multiplex PCR; TCRdb's copy keeps in-frame clones and lacks some. Of over 1.5 million clones in the sample, nearly 99% were seen once. The CDR3 has 15 amino acids. Per germline, CDR1 KGHSH and CDR2 LQKENI. V was clipped by 3 bases and J by 6 bases; unmatched bases: 6. With respect to this clone: Different DNA sequences within this sample yield the same CDR3.

The source of this sequence is a young man in good health. The chain carries TRBV18 and TRBJ2-3; 10 positions match TRBD2. The sequenced sample consisted of naive CD4+ T cells sorted from blood. Specified subset: CD45RA+ positively selected. In nucleotides, the CDR3 is TGTGCCAGCTCACCTCCTAGCGGGAGAACTGATACGCAGTATTTT. It encodes CASSPPSGRTDTQYF.